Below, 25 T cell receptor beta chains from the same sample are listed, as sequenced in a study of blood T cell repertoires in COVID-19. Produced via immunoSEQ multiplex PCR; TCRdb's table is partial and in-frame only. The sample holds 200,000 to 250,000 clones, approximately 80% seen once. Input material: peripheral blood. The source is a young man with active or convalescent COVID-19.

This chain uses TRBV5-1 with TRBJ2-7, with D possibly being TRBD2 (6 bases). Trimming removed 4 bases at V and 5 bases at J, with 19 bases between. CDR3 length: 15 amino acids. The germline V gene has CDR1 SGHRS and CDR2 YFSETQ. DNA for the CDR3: TGCGCCAGCAGCCCGGGCGGGACCACCACAAACGAGCAGTACTTC. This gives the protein CASSPGGTTTNEQYF.

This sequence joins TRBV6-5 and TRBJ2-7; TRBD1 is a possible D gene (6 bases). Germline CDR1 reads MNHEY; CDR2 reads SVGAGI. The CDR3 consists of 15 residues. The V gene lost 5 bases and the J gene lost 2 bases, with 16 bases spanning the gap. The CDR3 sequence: CASSKQQGAAYEQYF. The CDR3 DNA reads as TGTGCCAGCAGTAAACAACAGGGAGCGGCCTACGAGCAGTACTTC.

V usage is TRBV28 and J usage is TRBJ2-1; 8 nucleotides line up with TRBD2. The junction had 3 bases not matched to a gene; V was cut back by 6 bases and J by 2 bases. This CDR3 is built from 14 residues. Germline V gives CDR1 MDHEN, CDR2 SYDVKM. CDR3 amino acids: CASRFSGTYNEQFF. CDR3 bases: TGTGCCAGCAGATTTAGCGGGACCTACAATGAGCAGTTCTTC.

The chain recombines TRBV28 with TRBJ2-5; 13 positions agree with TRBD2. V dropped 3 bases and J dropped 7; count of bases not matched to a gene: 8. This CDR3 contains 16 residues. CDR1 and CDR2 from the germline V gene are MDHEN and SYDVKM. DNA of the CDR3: TGTGCCAGCAGTTTGGCACTAGCGGGAGGGTTGGGGACCCAGTACTTC. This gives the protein CASSLALAGGLGTQYF.

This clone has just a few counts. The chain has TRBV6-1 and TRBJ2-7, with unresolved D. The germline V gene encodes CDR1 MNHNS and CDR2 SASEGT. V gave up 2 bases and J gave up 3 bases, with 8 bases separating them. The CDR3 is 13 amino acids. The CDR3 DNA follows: TGTGCCAGCAGTGAATATGACATCTACGAGCAGTACTTC. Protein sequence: CASSEYDIYEQYF.

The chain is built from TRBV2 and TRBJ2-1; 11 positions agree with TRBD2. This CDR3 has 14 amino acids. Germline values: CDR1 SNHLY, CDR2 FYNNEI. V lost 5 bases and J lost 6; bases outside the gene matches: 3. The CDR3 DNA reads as TGTGCCAGCAGTAGGGGACTAGCGGTCAATGAGCAGTTCTTC. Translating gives CASSRGLAVNEQFF.

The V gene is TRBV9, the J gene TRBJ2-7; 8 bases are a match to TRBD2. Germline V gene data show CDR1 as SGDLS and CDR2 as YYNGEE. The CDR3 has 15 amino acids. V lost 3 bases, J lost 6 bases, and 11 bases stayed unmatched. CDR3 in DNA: TGTGCCAGCAGCGCCTCGGGACTAGTGGGAGCCGAGCAGTACTTC. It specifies CASSASGLVGAEQYF.

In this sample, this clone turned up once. The CDR3 region is CASNAGNQPQHF. As DNA, the CDR3 is TGTGCCAGCAATGCAGGGAATCAGCCCCAGCATTTT. V usage is TRBV2 and J usage is TRBJ1-5; TRBD1 might be the D (5 bases). CDR3 length equals 12 residues. Germline V CDR1 and CDR2: SNHLY, FYNNEI. The V end was cut by 7 bases, the J end by 4 bases, with 8 bases between.

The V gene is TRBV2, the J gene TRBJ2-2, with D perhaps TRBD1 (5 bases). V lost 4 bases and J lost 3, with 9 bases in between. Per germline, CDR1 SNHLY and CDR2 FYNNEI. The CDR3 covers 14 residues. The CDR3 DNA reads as TGTGCCAGCAGTGTGTCCAGGGACACCGGGGAGCTGTTTTTT. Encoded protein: CASSVSRDTGELFF.

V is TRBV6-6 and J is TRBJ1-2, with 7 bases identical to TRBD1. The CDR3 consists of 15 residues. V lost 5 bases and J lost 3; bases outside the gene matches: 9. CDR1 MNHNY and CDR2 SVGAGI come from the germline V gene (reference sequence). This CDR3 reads CASSQSWDRDYGYTF. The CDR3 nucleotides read TGTGCCAGCAGTCAAAGTTGGGACAGAGACTATGGCTACACCTTC.

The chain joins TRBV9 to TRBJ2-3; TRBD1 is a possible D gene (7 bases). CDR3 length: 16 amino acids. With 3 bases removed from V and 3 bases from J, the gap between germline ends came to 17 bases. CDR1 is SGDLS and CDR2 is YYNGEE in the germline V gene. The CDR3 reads CASSARQGGETDTQYF. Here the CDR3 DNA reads TGTGCCAGCAGCGCCAGACAGGGAGGAGAGACAGATACGCAGTATTTT.

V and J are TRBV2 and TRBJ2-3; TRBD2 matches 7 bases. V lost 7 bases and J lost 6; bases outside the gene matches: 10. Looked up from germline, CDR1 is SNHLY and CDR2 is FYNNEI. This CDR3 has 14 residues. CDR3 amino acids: CASKTGGAGDTQYF. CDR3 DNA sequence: TGTGCCAGCAAAACTGGCGGAGCGGGGGATACGCAGTATTTT.

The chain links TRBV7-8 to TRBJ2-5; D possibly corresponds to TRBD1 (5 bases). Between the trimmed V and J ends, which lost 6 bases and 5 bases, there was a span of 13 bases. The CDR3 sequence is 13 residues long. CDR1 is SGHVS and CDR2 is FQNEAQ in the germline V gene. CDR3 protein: CASRSDPGETQYF. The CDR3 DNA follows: TGTGCCAGCAGAAGTGATCCAGGGGAGACCCAGTACTTC.

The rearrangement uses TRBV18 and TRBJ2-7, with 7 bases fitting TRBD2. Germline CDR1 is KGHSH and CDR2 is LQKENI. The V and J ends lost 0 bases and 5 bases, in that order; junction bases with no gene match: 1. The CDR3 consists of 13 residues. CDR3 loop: CASSPPGGDEQYF. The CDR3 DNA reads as TGTGCCAGCTCACCACCGGGAGGGGACGAGCAGTACTTC.

The DNA for the CDR3 is TGTGCCAGTAGCGCCGAGCGGGGGGGTTTCTACAATGAGCAGTTCTTC. It encodes CASSAERGGFYNEQFF. The chain employs TRBV19 and TRBJ2-1; 10 nucleotides match TRBD2. Germline V CDR1 and CDR2: LNHDA, SQIVND (reference sequence). The junction had 8 bases not matched to a gene; V was cut back by 6 bases and J by 3 bases. The CDR3 covers 16 residues.

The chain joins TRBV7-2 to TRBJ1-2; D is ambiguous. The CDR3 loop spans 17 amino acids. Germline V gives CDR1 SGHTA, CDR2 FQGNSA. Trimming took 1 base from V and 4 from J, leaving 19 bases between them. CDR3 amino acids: CASSLVSLPSSFYGYTF. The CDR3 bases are TGTGCCAGCAGCTTAGTCAGTCTTCCTTCCTCCTTCTATGGCTACACCTTC.

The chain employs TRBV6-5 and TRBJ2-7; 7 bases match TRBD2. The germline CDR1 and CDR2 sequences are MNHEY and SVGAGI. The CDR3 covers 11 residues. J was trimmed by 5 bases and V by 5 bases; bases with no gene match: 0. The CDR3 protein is CASSREDEQYF. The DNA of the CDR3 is TGTGCCAGCAGTCGGGAGGACGAGCAGTACTTC.

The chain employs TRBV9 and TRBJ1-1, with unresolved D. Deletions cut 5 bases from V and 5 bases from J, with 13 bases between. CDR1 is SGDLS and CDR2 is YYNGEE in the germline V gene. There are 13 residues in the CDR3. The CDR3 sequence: CASSLGGQTEAFF. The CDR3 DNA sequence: TGTGCCAGCAGTCTCGGTGGGCAAACTGAAGCTTTCTTT.

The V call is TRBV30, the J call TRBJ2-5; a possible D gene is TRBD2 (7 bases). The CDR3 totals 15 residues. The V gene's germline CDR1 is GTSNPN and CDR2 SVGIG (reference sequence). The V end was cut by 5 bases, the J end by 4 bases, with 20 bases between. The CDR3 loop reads CAWGYAGAGGETQYF. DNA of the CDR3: TGTGCCTGGGGGTATGCGGGGGCCGGCGGAGAGACCCAGTACTTC.

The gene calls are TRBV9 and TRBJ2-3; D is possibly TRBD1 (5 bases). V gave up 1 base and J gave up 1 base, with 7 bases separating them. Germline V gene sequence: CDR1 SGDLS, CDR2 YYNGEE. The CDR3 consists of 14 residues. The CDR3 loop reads CASSVKGGTDTQYF. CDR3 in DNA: TGTGCCAGCAGCGTAAAAGGGGGCACAGATACGCAGTATTTT. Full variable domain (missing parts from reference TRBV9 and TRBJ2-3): DSGVTQTPKHLITATGQRVTLRCSPRSGDLSVYWYQQSLDQGLQFLIQYYNGEERAKGNILERFSAQQFPDLHSELNLSSLELGDSALYFCASSVKGGTDTQYFGPGTRLTVL.

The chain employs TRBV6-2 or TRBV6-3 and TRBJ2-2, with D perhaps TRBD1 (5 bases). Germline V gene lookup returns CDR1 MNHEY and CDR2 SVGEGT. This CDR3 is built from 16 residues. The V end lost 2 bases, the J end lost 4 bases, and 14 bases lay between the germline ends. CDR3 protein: CASSYIGALGTGELFF. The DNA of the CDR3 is TGTGCCAGCAGTTACATTGGGGCGCTGGGCACCGGGGAGCTGTTTTTT.

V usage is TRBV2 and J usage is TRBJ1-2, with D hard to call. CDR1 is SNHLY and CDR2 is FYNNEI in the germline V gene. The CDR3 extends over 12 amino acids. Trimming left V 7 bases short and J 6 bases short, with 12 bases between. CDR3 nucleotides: TGTGCCAGCACATCGGGGTATGATGGCTACACCTTC. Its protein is CASTSGYDGYTF.

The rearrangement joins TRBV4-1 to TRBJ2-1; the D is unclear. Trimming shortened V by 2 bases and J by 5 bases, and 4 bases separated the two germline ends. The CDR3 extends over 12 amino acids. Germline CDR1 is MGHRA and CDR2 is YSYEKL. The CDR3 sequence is CASSQPHNEQFF. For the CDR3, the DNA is TGCGCCAGCAGCCAACCTCACAATGAGCAGTTCTTC.

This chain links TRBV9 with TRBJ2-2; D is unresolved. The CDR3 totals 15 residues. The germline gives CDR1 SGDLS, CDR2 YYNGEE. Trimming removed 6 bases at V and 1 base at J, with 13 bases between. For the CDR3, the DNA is TGTGCCAGCAAGACCGACTTACAGAACACCGGGGAGCTGTTTTTT. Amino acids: CASKTDLQNTGELFF.

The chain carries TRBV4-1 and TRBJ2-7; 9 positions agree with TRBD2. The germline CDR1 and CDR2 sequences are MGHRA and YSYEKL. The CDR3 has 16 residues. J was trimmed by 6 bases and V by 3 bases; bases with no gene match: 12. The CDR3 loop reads CASSHAGLTAGGEQYF. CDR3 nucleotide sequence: TGCGCCAGCAGCCATGCGGGCCTCACAGCGGGAGGCGAGCAGTACTTC.